This TCR beta chain came from a study of Graves' ophthalmopathy and Graves' hyperthyroidism. Study results and limitations: Most expanded clonotypes from thyroid (those above 0.001 frequency) were also found in blood.

From germline, CDR1 is KGHDR and CDR2 SFDVKD. This CDR3 has 15 amino acids. The ends were cut back, 12 bases at V and 7 bases at J, with 21 bases in the middle. This clonotype was detected only a few times. Its matching antigen is unknown. Amplifying from RNA transcripts, the study obtained TCR beta CDR3 regions. Second-round multiplex PCR followed a first-round RT-PCR using HTBI primers. TCRdb re-derived calls from the multiplex PCR reads in MiXCR, one entry per CDR3 protein. The sample shows some 25,000 distinct CDR3 sequences, 45% to 60% of them seen only once. The chain employs TRBV24-1 and TRBJ1-6, with no clear D. The sequenced sample consisted of peripheral blood. The clonotype originates from an adult woman with stable Graves' hyperthyroidism. The CDR3 sequence is CAQTPGPQQNSPLHF. The DNA for the CDR3 is TGTGCCCAAACCCCGGGCCCTCAGCAGAATTCACCCCTCCACTTT.